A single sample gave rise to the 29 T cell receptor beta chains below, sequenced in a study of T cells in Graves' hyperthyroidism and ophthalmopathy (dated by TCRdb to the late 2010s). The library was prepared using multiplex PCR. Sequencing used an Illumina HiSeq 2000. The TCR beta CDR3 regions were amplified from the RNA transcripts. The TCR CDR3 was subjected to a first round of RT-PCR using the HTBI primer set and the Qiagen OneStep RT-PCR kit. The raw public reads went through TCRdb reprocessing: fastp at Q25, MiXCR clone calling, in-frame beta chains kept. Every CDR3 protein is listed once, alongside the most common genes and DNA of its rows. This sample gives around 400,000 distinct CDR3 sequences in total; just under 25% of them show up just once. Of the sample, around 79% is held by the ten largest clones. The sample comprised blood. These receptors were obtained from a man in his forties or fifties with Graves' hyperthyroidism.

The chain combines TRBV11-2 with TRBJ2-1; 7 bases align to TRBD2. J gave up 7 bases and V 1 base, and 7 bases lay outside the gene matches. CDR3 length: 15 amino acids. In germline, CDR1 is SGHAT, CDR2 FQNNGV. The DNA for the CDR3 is TGTGCCAGCAGCTTAGTAGCGGGCCCATATAATGAGCAGTTCTTC. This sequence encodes CASSLVAGPYNEQFF. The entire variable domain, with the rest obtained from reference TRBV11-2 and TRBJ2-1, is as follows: EAGVAQSPRYKIIEKRQSVAFWCNPISGHATLYWYQQILGQGPKLLIQFQNNGVVDDSQLPKDRFSAERLKGVDSTLKIQPAKLEDSAVYLCASSLVAGPYNEQFFGPGTRLTVL.

CDR3: CASKTGGANSPLHF. CDR3 nucleotides: TGTGCCAGCAAAACAGGGGGCGCGAATTCACCCCTCCACTTT. J is TRBJ1-6 and V is TRBV6-1; 9 bases map to TRBD1. Trimming removed 7 bases from V and 7 bases from J; junction bases left unmatched: 5. Per germline, CDR1 MNHNS and CDR2 SASEGT. The length of the CDR3 is 14 residues.

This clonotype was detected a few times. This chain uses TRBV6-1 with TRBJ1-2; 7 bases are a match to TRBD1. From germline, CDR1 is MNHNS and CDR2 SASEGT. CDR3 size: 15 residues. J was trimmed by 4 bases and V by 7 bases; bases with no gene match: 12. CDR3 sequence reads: CASIKETGTAYGYTF. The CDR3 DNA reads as TGTGCCAGCATCAAAGAAACCGGGACAGCCTATGGCTACACCTTC.

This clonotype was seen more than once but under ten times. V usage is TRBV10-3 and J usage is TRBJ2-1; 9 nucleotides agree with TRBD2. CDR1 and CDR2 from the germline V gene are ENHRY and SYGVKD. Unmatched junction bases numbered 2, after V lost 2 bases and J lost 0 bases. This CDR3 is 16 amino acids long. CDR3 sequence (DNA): TGTGCCATCAGTGAGGGAGCGGGGGGCTCCTACAATGAGCAGTTCTTC. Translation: CAISEGAGGSYNEQFF.

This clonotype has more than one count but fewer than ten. CDR3 sequence reads: CASSWDSSGANVLTF. The CDR3 DNA sequence: TGCGCCAGCAGCTGGGACAGCTCTGGGGCCAACGTCCTGACTTTC. The rearrangement links TRBV5-1 to TRBJ2-6; TRBD1 agrees at 7 bases. The CDR3 consists of 15 residues. CDR1 is SGHRS and CDR2 is YFSETQ in the germline V gene. V gave up 3 bases and J gave up 0 bases; unmatched junction bases: 0.

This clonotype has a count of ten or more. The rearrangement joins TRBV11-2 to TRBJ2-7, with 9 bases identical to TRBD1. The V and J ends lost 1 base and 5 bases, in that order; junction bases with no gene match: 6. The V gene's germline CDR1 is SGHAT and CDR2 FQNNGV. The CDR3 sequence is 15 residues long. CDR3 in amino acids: CASSLAGQGVDEQYF. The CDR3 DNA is TGTGCCAGCAGCTTAGCGGGACAGGGTGTCGACGAGCAGTACTTC.

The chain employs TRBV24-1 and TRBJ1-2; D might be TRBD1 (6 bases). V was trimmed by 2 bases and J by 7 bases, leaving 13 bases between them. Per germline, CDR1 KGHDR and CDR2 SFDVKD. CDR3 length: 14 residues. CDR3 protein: CATSDSISRGGYTF. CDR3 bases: TGTGCCACCAGTGATTCAATTTCCAGGGGTGGCTACACCTTC.

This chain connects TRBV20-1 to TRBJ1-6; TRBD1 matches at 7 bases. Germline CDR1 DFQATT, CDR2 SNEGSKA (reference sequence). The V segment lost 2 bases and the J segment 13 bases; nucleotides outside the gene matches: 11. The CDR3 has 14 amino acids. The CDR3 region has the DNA TGCAGTGCTAGAACAGGGGCCGCGGAGGGTCCCCTCCACTTT. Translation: CSARTGAAEGPLHF.

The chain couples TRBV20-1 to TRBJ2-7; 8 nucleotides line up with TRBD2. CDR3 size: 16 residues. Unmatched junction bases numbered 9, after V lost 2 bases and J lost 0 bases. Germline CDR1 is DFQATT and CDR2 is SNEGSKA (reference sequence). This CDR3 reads CSARSYIAGPSYEQYF. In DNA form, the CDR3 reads TGCAGTGCTAGAAGTTATATAGCGGGACCCTCCTACGAGCAGTACTTC.

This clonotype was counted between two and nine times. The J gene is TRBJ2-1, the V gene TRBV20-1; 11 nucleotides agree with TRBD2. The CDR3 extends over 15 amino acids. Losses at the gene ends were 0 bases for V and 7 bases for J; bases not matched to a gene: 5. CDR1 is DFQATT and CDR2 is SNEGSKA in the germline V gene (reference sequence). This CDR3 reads CSARDGIAGGNEQFF. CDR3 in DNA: TGCAGTGCTAGAGATGGGATAGCGGGAGGGAATGAGCAGTTCTTC.

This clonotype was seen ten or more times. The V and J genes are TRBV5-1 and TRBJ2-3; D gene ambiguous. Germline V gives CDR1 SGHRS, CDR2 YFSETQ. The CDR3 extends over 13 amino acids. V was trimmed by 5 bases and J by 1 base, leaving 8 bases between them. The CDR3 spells CASSSGRTDTQYF. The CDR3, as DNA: TGCGCCAGCAGTTCCGGGCGCACAGATACGCAGTATTTT.

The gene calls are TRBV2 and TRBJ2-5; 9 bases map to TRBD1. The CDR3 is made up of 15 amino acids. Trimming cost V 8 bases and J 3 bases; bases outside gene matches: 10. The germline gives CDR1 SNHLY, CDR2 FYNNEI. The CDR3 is CASRLTGTGKETQYF. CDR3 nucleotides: TGTGCCAGCCGACTCACCGGGACAGGGAAAGAGACCCAGTACTTC.

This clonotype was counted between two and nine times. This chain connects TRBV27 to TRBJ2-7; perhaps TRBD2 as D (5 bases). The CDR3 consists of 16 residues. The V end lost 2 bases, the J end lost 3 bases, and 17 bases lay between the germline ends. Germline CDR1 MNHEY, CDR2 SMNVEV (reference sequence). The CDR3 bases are TGTGCCAGCAGTTTAGGAGGCCTCACCCCATTCTACGAGCAGTACTTC. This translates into CASSLGGLTPFYEQYF.

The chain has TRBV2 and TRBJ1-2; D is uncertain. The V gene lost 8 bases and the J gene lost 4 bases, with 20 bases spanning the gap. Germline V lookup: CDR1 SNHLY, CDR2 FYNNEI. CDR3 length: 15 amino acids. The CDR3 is CASFPSGGPGYGYTF. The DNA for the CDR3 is TGTGCCAGCTTCCCGTCAGGTGGGCCAGGCTATGGCTACACCTTC.

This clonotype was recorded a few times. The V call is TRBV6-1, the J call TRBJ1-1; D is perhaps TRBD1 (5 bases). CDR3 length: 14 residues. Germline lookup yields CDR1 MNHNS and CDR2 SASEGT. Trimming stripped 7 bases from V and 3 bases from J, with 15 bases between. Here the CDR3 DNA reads TGTGCCAGCAACCATATCGCAGGGTACACTGAAGCTTTCTTT. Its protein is CASNHIAGYTEAFF.

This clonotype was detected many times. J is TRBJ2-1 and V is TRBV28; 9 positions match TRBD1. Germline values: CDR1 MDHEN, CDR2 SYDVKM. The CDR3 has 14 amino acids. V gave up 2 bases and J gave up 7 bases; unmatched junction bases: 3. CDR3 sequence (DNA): TGTGCCAGCAGTTTAACCGGGACAGGGAATGAGCAGTTCTTC. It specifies CASSLTGTGNEQFF.

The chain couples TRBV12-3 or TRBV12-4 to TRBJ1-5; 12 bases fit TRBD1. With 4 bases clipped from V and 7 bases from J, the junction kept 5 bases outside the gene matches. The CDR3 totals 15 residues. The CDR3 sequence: CASSSTGTGGQPQHF. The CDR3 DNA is TGTGCCAGCAGTTCAACCGGGACAGGGGGCCAGCCCCAGCATTTT.

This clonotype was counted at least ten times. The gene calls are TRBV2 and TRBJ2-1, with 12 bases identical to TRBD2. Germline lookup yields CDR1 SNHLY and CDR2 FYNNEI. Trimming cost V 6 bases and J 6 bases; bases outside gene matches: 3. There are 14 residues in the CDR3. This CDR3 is CASRRTSGINEQFF. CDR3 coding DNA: TGTGCCAGCAGGAGGACTAGCGGGATCAATGAGCAGTTCTTC. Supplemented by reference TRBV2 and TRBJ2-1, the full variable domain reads EPEVTQTPSHQVTQMGQEVILRCVPISNHLYFYWYRQILGQKVEFLVSFYNNEISEKSEIFDDQFSVERPDGSNFTLKIRSTKLEDSAMYFCASRRTSGINEQFFGPGTRLTVL.

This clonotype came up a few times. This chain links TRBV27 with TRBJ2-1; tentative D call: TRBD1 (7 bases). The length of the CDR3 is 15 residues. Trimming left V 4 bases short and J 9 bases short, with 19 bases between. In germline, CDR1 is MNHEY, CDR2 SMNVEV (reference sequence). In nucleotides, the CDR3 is TGTGCCAGCAGTTCTAGGGACAGCACGGGGGTTGAGCAGTTCTTC. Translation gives CASSSRDSTGVEQFF.

In DNA, the CDR3 is TGTGCCAGCAGTTATTGGGAGACGGACAATGAGCAGTTCTTC. It specifies CASSYWETDNEQFF. The J gene is TRBJ2-1, the V gene TRBV6-1, with D possibly TRBD2 on 5 matching bases. Trimming shortened V by 5 bases and J by 5 bases, and 13 bases separated the two germline ends. The CDR3 runs 14 residues. Germline V gene data show CDR1 as MNHNS and CDR2 as SASEGT.

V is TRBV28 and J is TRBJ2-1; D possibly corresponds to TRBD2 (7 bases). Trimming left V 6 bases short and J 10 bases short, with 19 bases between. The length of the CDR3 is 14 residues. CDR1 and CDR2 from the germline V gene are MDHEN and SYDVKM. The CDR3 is CASRGATSAGEQFF. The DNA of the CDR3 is TGTGCCAGCAGGGGGGCAACTAGCGCGGGGGAGCAGTTCTTC.

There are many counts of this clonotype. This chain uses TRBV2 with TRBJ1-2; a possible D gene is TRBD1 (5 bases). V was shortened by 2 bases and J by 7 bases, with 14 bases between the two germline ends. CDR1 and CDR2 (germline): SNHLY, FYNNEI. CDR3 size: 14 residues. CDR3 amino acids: CASSEMSGWFGYTF. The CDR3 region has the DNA TGTGCCAGCAGTGAAATGTCAGGGTGGTTTGGCTACACCTTC.

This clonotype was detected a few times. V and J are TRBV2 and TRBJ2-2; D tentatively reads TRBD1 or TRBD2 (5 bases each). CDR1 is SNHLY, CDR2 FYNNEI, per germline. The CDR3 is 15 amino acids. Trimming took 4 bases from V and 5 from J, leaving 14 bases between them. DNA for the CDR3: TGTGCCAGCAGTGTAACGCTAGCAGGGACCGGGGAGCTGTTTTTT. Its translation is CASSVTLAGTGELFF.

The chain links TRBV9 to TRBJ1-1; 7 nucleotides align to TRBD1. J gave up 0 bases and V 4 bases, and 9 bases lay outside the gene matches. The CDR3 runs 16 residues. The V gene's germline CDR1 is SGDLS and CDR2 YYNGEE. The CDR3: CASSTQQGLMNTEAFF. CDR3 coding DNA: TGTGCCAGCAGCACCCAACAGGGGCTGATGAACACTGAAGCTTTCTTT.

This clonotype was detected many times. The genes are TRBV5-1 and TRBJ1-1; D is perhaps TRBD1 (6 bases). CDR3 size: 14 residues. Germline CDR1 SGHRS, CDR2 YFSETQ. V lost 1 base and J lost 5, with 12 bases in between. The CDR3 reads CASSLHVQGTEAFF. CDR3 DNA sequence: TGCGCCAGCAGCTTGCATGTTCAGGGGACTGAAGCTTTCTTT.

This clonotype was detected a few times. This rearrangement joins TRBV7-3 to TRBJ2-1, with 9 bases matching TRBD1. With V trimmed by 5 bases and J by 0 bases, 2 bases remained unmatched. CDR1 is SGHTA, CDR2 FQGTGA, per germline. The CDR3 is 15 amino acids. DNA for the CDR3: TGTGCCAGCAGCCGGGACAGGGACTCCTACAATGAGCAGTTCTTC. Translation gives CASSRDRDSYNEQFF.

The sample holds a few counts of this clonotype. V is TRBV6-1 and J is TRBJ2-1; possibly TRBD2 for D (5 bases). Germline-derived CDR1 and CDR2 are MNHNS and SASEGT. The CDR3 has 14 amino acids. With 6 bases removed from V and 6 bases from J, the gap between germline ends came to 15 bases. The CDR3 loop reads CASSSLGSVNEQFF. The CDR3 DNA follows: TGTGCCAGCAGCTCACTAGGATCTGTCAATGAGCAGTTCTTC.

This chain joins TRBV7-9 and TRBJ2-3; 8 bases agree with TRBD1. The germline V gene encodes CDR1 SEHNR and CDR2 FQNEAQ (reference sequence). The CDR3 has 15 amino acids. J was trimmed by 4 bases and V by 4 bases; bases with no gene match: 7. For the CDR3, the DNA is TGTGCCAGCAGCTCGCCTGACAGGGGTCCAGATACGCAGTATTTT. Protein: CASSSPDRGPDTQYF.

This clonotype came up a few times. CDR3 loop: CASIAGGYNEQFF. CDR3 DNA: TGTGCCAGCATAGCGGGAGGGTACAATGAGCAGTTCTTC. This chain joins TRBV6-7 and TRBJ2-1; TRBD2 matches 11 bases. TRBV6-7 is an ORF for which the function is uncertain. This CDR3 has 13 amino acids. V was pared by 7 bases and J by 4 bases, with 0 bases of the junction left unmatched.